The 11 T cell receptor beta chains presented below share a single source sample, sequenced in a study of blood T cell repertoires in COVID-19. Data came from immunoSEQ multiplex PCR; TCRdb stores just in-frame clones and leaves some out. Among 200,000 to 250,000 clones listed, over 70% were seen once. The sample was peripheral blood. The receptor source for this set is a woman in her 70s with acute or convalescent COVID-19.

The chain couples TRBV30 to TRBJ1-1; D unresolved. The CDR3 extends over 13 amino acids. Trimming took 0 bases from V and 6 from J, leaving 11 bases between them. Germline-derived CDR1 and CDR2 are GTSNPN and SVGIG (reference sequence). CDR3 in DNA: TGTGCCTGGAGTGTAGAGGGCGGGGCTGAAGCTTTCTTT. Translation: CAWSVEGGAEAFF.

The gene calls are TRBV7-6 and TRBJ2-2; TRBD2 is a possible D gene (6 bases). CDR1 SGHVS and CDR2 FNYEAQ come from the germline V gene. Trimming took off 2 bases at V and 5 bases at J, with 12 bases between the two ends. The CDR3 has 15 residues. The CDR3 loop reads CASSLMRGGTGELFF. The CDR3 DNA reads as TGTGCCAGCAGCTTAATGAGGGGAGGTACCGGGGAGCTGTTTTTT.

This chain connects TRBV2 to TRBJ2-7; no clear D. CDR1 and CDR2 from the germline V gene are SNHLY and FYNNEI. V dropped 7 bases and J dropped 2 bases, with 12 bases sitting between them. This CDR3 comprises 13 residues. Written as DNA, the CDR3 is TGTGCCAGCACCGCGGTTGGCCCCTACGAGCAGTACTTC. This translates into CASTAVGPYEQYF.

The chain carries TRBV5-3 and TRBJ1-2, with a possible D match to TRBD1 (6 bases). TRBV5-3 is filed as an ORF, its function uncertain. This CDR3 comprises 18 residues. V dropped 5 bases and J dropped 0 bases, with 23 bases sitting between them. The CDR3 DNA follows: TGTGCCAGAAGTCTTGATCGGACAGACAAAAGAGCTAACTATGGCTACACCTTC. Amino acid sequence: CARSLDRTDKRANYGYTF.

The chain is built from TRBV5-6 and TRBJ2-3, with TRBD2 matching over 8 bases. Germline CDR1 reads SGHDT; CDR2 reads YYEEEE. The CDR3 spans 17 residues. Unmatched junction bases numbered 10, after V lost 4 bases and J lost 0 bases. DNA for the CDR3: TGTGCCAGCAGCCTGGTCCCGCGGGGGGCTAGCACAGATACGCAGTATTTT. Its protein product is CASSLVPRGASTDTQYF. Variable domain in full (rest from reference TRBV5-6 and TRBJ2-3): DAGVTQSPTHLIKTRGQQVTLRCSPKSGHDTVSWYQQALGQGPQFIFQYYEEEERQRGNFPDRFSGHQFPNYSSELNVNALLLGDSALYLCASSLVPRGASTDTQYFGPGTRLTVL.

V is TRBV19 and J is TRBJ2-2; TRBD1 might be the D (6 bases). Trimming took off 8 bases at V and 4 bases at J, with 14 bases between the two ends. Germline loops: CDR1 LNHDA, CDR2 SQIVND (reference sequence). This CDR3 has 14 amino acids. In DNA form, the CDR3 reads TGTGCCAGTCAACAGGGTCGATTCACCGGGGAGCTGTTTTTT. Translation gives CASQQGRFTGELFF.

The chain combines TRBV6-5 with TRBJ1-6; D gene ambiguous. Germline CDR1 is MNHEY and CDR2 is SVGAGI. The CDR3 runs to 15 residues. The V and J ends lost 11 bases and 7 bases respectively, with 21 bases between them. The CDR3 region is CAASKVPGTNSPLHF. In DNA, the CDR3 is TGTGCCGCCAGCAAGGTCCCAGGAACGAATTCACCCCTCCACTTT.

The chain employs TRBV6-1 and TRBJ2-3; no firm D call. The CDR3 has 13 residues. Between the trimmed V and J ends, which lost 0 bases and 8 bases, there was a span of 9 bases. CDR1 is MNHNS and CDR2 is SASEGT in the germline V gene. CDR3 protein: CASSEATHGTQYF. In nucleotides, the CDR3 is TGTGCCAGCAGTGAAGCTACACATGGTACGCAGTATTTT.

The chain combines TRBV6-1 with TRBJ2-4; 10 nucleotides match TRBD1. The CDR3 extends over 15 amino acids. CDR1 and CDR2 from the germline V gene are MNHNS and SASEGT. Unmatched junction bases numbered 5, after V lost 0 bases and J lost 9 bases. CDR3 in DNA: TGTGCCAGCAGTGAAGCGGGGAGACAGGGGGCCATTCAGTACTTC. Its protein product is CASSEAGRQGAIQYF.

The chain has TRBV19 and TRBJ2-1; 10 nucleotides align to TRBD2. In germline, CDR1 is LNHDA, CDR2 SQIVND (reference sequence). This CDR3 is built from 15 residues. The J segment lost 8 bases and the V segment lost 3 bases, leaving 7 bases of the junction unmatched. CDR3 sequence reads: CASSMRAGGRDEQFF. In DNA form, the CDR3 reads TGTGCCAGTAGTATGAGAGCGGGGGGGCGGGATGAGCAGTTCTTC.

The rearrangement uses TRBV6-5 and TRBJ1-4, with D perhaps TRBD1 (5 bases). The V end was cut by 7 bases, the J end by 5 bases, with 8 bases between. Germline CDR1 and CDR2: MNHEY and SVGAGI. The CDR3 extends over 12 amino acids. The CDR3 DNA follows: TGTGCCAGCAACAGGATCAATGAAAAACTGTTTTTT. Its translation is CASNRINEKLFF.